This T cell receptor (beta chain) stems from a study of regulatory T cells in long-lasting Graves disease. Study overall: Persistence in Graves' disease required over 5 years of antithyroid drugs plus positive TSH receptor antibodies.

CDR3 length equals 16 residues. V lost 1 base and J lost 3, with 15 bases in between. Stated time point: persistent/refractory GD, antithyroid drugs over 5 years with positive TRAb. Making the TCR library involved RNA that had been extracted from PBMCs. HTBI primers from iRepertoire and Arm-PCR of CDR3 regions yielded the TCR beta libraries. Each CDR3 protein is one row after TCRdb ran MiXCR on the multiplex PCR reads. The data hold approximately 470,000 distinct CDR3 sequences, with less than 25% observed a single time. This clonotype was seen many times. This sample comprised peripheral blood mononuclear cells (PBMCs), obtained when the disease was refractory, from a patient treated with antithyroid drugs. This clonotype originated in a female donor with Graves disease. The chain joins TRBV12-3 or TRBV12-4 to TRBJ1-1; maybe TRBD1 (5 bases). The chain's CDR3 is CASSLDKNRPDTEAFF. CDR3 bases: TGTGCCAGCAGTTTAGATAAAAACAGGCCCGACACTGAAGCTTTCTTT.